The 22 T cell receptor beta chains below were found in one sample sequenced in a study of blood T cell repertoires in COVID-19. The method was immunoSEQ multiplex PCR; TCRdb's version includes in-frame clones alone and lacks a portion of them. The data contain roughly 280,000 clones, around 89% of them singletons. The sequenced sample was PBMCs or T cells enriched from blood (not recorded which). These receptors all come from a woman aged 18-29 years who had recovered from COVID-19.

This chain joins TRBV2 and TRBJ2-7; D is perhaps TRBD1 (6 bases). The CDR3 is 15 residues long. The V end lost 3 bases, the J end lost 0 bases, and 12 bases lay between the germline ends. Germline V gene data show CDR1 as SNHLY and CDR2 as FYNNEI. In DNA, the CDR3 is TGTGCCAGCAGTGACCCAGGGGATGACTCCTACGAGCAGTACTTC. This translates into CASSDPGDDSYEQYF.

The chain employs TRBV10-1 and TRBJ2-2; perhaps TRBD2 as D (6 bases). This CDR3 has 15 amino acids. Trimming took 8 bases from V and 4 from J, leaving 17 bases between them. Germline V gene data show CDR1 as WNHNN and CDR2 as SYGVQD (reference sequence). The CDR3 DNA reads TGCGCCAGCGGAACGGCGGGGTCGGGCACCGGGGAGCTGTTTTTT. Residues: CASGTAGSGTGELFF.

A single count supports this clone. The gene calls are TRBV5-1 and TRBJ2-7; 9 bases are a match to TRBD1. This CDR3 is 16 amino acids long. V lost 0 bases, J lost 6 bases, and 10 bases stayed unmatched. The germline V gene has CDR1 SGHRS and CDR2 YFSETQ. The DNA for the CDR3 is TGCGCCAGCAGCTTGGGACTAGGGACAGGGTTAAGCGAGCAGTACTTC. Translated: CASSLGLGTGLSEQYF.

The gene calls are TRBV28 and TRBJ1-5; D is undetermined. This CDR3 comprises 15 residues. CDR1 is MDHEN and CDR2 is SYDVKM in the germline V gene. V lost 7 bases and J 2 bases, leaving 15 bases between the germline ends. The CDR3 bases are TGTGCCAGCACCCCTACGGGTAAACGCAATCAGCCCCAGCATTTT. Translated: CASTPTGKRNQPQHF.

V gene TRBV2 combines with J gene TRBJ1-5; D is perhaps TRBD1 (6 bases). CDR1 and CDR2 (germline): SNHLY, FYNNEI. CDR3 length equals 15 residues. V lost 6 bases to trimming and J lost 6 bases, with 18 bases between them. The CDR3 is CASSQTGTSGQPQHF. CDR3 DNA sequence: TGTGCCAGCAGCCAAACAGGGACAAGCGGTCAGCCCCAGCATTTT.

The chain's CDR3 is CASSTGTGGAGNGELFF. The CDR3 bases are TGCGCCAGCAGCACCGGGACAGGGGGCGCAGGGAACGGGGAGCTGTTTTTT. The chain employs TRBV5-1 and TRBJ2-2; TRBD1 matches at 12 bases. The CDR3 totals 17 residues. V gave up 4 bases and J gave up 7 bases; unmatched junction bases: 11. The germline V gene encodes CDR1 SGHRS and CDR2 YFSETQ.

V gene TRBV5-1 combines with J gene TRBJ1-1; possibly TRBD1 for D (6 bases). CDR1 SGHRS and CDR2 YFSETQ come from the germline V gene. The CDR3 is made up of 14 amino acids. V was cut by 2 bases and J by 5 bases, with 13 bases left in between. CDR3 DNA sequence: TGCGCCAGCAGCTTAGGGGGGGCGAAGACTGAAGCTTTCTTT. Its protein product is CASSLGGAKTEAFF.

The CDR3 loop is CASSLAMLYNEQFF. The CDR3 nucleotides are TGCGCCAGCAGCTTGGCGATGCTATACAATGAGCAGTTCTTC. V is TRBV5-1 and J is TRBJ2-1; D is unclear. This CDR3 is 14 amino acids long. Trimming stripped 0 bases from V and 4 bases from J, with 8 bases between. Germline CDR1 is SGHRS and CDR2 is YFSETQ. Using reference TRBV5-1 and TRBJ2-1 for the parts outside the CDR3, the full variable domain is KAGVTQTPRYLIKTRGQQVTLSCSPISGHRSVSWYQQTPGQGLQFLFEYFSETQRNKGNFPGRFSGRQFSNSRSEMNVSTLELGDSALYLCASSLAMLYNEQFFGPGTRLTVL.

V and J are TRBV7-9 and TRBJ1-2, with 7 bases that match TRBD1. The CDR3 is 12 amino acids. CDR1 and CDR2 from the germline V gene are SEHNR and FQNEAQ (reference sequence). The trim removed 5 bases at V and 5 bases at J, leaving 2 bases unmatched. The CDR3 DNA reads TGTGCCAGCAGCGGGGACAGTTATGGCTACACCTTC. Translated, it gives CASSGDSYGYTF.

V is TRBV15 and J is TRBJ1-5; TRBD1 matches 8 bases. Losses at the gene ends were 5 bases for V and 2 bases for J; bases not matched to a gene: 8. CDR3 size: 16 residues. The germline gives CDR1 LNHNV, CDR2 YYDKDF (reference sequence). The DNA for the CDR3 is TGTGCCACCAGCTGGGGACAGGCCGTGGGCAATCAGCCCCAGCATTTT. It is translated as CATSWGQAVGNQPQHF.

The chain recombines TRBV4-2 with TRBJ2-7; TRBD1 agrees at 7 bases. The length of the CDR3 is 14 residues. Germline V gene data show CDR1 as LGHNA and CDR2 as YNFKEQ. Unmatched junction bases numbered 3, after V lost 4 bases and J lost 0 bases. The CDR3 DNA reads TGTGCCAGCAGCCCCCAGGGGGACTCCTACGAGCAGTACTTC. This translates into CASSPQGDSYEQYF.

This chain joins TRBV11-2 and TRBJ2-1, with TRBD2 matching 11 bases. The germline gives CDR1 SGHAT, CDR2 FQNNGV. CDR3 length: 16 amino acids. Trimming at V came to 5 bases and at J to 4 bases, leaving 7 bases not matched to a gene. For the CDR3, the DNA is TGTGCCAGCAGCCCTTTAGCGGGGGGGTCTTACAATGAGCAGTTCTTC. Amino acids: CASSPLAGGSYNEQFF.

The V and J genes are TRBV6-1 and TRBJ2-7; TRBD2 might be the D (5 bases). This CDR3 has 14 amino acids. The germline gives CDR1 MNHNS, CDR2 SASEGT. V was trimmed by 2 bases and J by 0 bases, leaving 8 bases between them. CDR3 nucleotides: TGTGCCAGCAGTGAATTGGGGAGCTCCTACGAGCAGTACTTC. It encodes CASSELGSSYEQYF.

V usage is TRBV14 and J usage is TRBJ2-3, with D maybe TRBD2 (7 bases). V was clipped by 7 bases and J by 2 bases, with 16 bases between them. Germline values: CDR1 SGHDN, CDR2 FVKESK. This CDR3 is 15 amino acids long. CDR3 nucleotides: TGTGCCAGCACCCGGGGGCTAGCGGTCACAGATACGCAGTATTTT. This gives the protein CASTRGLAVTDTQYF.

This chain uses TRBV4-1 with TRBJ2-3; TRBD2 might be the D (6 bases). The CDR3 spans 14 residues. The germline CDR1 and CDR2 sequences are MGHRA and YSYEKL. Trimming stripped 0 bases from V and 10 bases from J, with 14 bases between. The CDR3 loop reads CASSQEILGLSQYF. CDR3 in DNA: TGCGCCAGCAGCCAAGAAATACTGGGACTTTCGCAGTATTTT.

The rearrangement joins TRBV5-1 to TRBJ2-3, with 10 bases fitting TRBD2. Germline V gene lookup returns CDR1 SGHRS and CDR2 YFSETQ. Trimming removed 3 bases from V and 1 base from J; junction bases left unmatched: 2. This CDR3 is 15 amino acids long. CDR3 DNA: TGCGCCAGCAGCTCCCTAGCGGGGGGCACAGATACGCAGTATTTT. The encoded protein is CASSSLAGGTDTQYF.

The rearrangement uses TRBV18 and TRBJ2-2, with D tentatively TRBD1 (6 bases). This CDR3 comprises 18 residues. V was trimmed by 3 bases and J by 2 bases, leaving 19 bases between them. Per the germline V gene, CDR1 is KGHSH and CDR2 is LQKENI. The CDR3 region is CASSPILPWGQNTGELFF. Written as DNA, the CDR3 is TGTGCCAGCTCACCGATTCTTCCCTGGGGACAAAACACCGGGGAGCTGTTTTTT.

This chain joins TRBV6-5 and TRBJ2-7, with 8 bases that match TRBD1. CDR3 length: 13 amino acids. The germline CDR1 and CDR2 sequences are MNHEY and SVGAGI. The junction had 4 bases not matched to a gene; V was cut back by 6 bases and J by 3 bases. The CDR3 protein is CASRDRDRYEQYF. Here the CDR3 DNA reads TGTGCCAGCAGGGACAGGGACCGCTACGAGCAGTACTTC.

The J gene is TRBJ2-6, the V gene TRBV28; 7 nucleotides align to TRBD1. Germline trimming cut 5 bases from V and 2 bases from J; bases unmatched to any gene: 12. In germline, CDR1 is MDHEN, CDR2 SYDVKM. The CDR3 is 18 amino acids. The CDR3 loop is CASSPPSFDRAGANVLTF. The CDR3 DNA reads TGTGCCAGCAGTCCCCCTTCCTTCGACAGGGCTGGGGCCAACGTCCTGACTTTC.

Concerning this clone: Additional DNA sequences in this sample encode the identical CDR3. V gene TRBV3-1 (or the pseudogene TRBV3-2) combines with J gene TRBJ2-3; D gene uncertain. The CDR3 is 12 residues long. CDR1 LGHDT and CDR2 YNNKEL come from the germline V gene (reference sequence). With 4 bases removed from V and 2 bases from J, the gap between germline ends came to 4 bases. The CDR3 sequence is CASSPYTDTQYF. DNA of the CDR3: TGTGCCAGCAGCCCGTACACAGATACGCAGTATTTT.

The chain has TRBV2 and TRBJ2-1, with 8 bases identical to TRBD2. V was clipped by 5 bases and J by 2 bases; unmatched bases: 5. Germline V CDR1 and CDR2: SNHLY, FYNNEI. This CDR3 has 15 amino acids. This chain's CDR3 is CASSQGGGPYNEQFF. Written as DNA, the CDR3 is TGTGCCAGCAGTCAGGGCGGGGGGCCCTACAATGAGCAGTTCTTC.

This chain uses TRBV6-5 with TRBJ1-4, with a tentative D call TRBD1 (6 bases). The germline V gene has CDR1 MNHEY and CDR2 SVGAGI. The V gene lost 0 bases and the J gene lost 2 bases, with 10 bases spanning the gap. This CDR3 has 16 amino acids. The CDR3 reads CASSYSWTATNEKLFF. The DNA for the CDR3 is TGTGCCAGCAGTTACTCGTGGACAGCTACTAATGAAAAACTGTTTTTT.